This T cell receptor (beta chain) derives from a study of blood T cell repertoires in COVID-19. TCRdb's table, derived via immunoSEQ multiplex PCR, lists solely in-frame clones and lacks some. The sample shows about 670,000 clones, 75% to 90% of them seen only once. The CDR3 totals 15 residues. Trimming cost V 2 bases and J 6 bases; bases outside gene matches: 6. Germline loops: CDR1 MRHNA, CDR2 SNTAGT. The sample consisted of peripheral blood. This clonotype originated in a woman aged 18-29 years with acute or convalescent COVID-19. The rearrangement links TRBV6-4 to TRBJ2-3, with TRBD2 matching 9 bases. CDR3 DNA sequence: TGTGCCAGCAGTGACAGTGCTAGCGGGGTCGATACGCAGTATTTT. Translation gives CASSDSASGVDTQYF.